This T cell receptor (beta chain) stems from a study of CD8 T cells in Susac syndrome. Study-level background: When their blood was taken, patients with Susac syndrome were therapy-naive, taking corticosteroids, or taking intravenous immunoglobulin alone. Study findings and constraints: Total CD8+ repertoires held some 15 Susac-specific public clones, while CD8+ TEMRA repertoires held roughly five. An acknowledgment was made by the study that its TCR sequencing and HLA analysis involved relatively few individuals.

Concerning this clonotype itself: Its specificity is unknown.

When the RNA was reverse transcribed, random hexamers were used with an input of 0.5 to 1 ug. A multiplex approach, immunoSEQ multiplex PCR, amplified TCR beta CDR3 across 54 Vbeta and 13 Jbeta. A single record per CDR3 protein comes from TCRdb applying MiXCR to the immunoSEQ multiplex PCR reads. The data hold 65,000 to 85,000 distinct CDR3 sequences, with approximately 95% observed a single time. The CDR3 runs 14 residues. Trimming stripped 2 bases from V and 6 bases from J, with 11 bases between. Germline lookup yields CDR1 ENHRY and CDR2 SYGVKD. This TCR derives from a human donor with Susac syndrome. Material: CD8+ T cells from PBMCs. The rearrangement links TRBV10-3 to TRBJ1-5; D gene ambiguous. DNA of the CDR3: TGTGCCATCAGTGAGGTGGGGAACGGTCAGCCCCAGCATTTT. Protein: CAISEVGNGQPQHF.